These 23 T cell receptor beta chains came from one sample sequenced in a study of shared clonotypes between healthy human individuals. Only in-frame clones appear in the TCRdb table, and some are missing; sequencing was by immunoSEQ multiplex PCR. The sample has more than 2 million clones, approximately 94% seen once. The specimen was naive CD4+ T cells sorted from blood. As for subset: CD45RA+ positively selected. The receptors come from a man aged 18 to 30 in good health.

A remark on this clone: The identical CDR3 is also encoded by other nucleotide sequences in the sample. V is TRBV30 and J is TRBJ2-7; D uncertain. This CDR3 comprises 11 residues. Trimming stripped 5 bases from V and 2 bases from J, with 7 bases between. Germline V CDR1 and CDR2: GTSNPN, SVGIG (reference sequence). The DNA of the CDR3 is TGTGCCTGGGGCAGCACCTACGAGCAGTACTTC. As protein: CAWGSTYEQYF.

This clone was picked up a small number of times. As DNA, the CDR3 is TGTGCCAGCAGCTTAGTGGGACAGGGCTCTTCACCCCTCCACTTT. This codes for CASSLVGQGSSPLHF. J is TRBJ1-6 and V is TRBV7-9, with 9 bases that match TRBD1. CDR1 SEHNR and CDR2 FQNEAQ come from the germline V gene (reference sequence). The CDR3 has 15 amino acids. V was pared by 1 base and J by 9 bases, with 4 bases of the junction left unmatched.

The chain uses TRBV30 and TRBJ2-2, with D perhaps matching TRBD2 (6 bases). The CDR3 spans 12 residues. Per the germline V gene, CDR1 is GTSNPN and CDR2 is SVGIG (reference sequence). The CDR3 loop is CAGEGLPGELFF. The CDR3 DNA is TGTGCTGGGGAAGGACTACCCGGGGAGCTGTTTTTT.

This clone is a singleton in its sample. This chain connects TRBV19 to TRBJ1-4, with 8 positions matching TRBD1. The V gene's germline CDR1 is LNHDA and CDR2 SQIVND (reference sequence). The CDR3 has 13 residues. V was clipped by 7 bases and J by 4 bases; unmatched bases: 2. In nucleotides, the CDR3 is TGTGCCAGTACCGGGACAGGTAATGAAAAACTGTTTTTT. Its translation: CASTGTGNEKLFF.

On this clone: Other DNA sequences of this sample code for an identical CDR3. The chain links TRBV18 to TRBJ2-5; 7 bases line up with TRBD1. Germline V gives CDR1 KGHSH, CDR2 LQKENI. V was pared by 3 bases and J by 3 bases, with 4 bases of the junction left unmatched. This CDR3 is 14 amino acids long. The CDR3 nucleotides read TGTGCCAGCTCACCTCGACAGGGTAAAGAGACCCAGTACTTC. It encodes CASSPRQGKETQYF.

V usage is TRBV12-5 and J usage is TRBJ1-2, with unresolved D. V shed 5 bases and J shed 5 bases, with 18 bases lying between them. The CDR3 covers 15 residues. The germline V gene encodes CDR1 LGHNT and CDR2 FRNRAP. The DNA of the CDR3 is TGTGCTAGTGGTCGTCCCCCCCTGGGGATTTATGGCTACACCTTC. This sequence encodes CASGRPPLGIYGYTF.

This chain connects TRBV7-2 to TRBJ2-5; maybe TRBD2 (7 bases). The CDR3 is made up of 15 amino acids. The V and J ends lost 5 bases and 5 bases respectively, with 18 bases between them. Germline V gene data show CDR1 as SGHTA and CDR2 as FQGNSA. DNA for the CDR3: TGTGCCAGCAGCCGAGGGGGGGAGTCTTTGGAGACCCAGTACTTC. Protein: CASSRGGESLETQYF.

As DNA, the CDR3 is TGCAGCGTTGAACTAGCGAACACCGGGGAGCTGTTTTTT. It translates to CSVELANTGELFF. J is TRBJ2-2 and V is TRBV29-1; D is undetermined. Germline CDR1 SQVTM, CDR2 ANQGSEA. The CDR3 is made up of 13 amino acids. The V end lost 2 bases, the J end lost 0 bases, and 4 bases lay between the germline ends.

This clone has a single count. CDR3 residues: CAIRDRDNSPLHF. The CDR3 bases are TGTGCCATCAGGGACCGGGACAATTCACCCCTCCACTTT. V and J are TRBV10-3 and TRBJ1-6; weak D call: TRBD1 (5 bases). Per the germline V gene, CDR1 is ENHRY and CDR2 is SYGVKD. Trimming took 6 bases from V and 7 from J, leaving 10 bases between them. CDR3 length: 13 amino acids.

The CDR3 reads CASSSPGHRTDTQYF. Written as DNA, the CDR3 is TGTGCCAGCAGCTCACCGGGACACCGCACAGATACGCAGTATTTT. This chain uses TRBV11-2 with TRBJ2-3; tentative D call: TRBD1 (6 bases). Germline lookup yields CDR1 SGHAT and CDR2 FQNNGV. The V end lost 4 bases, the J end lost 1 base, and 12 bases lay between the germline ends. The CDR3 is 15 residues long.

The CDR3 spells CASTSTGTANYGYTF. CDR3 nucleotide sequence: TGTGCCAGCACGTCAACCGGGACAGCTAACTATGGCTACACCTTC. This rearrangement joins TRBV27 to TRBJ1-2; the match to TRBD1 covers 7 bases. The junction had 8 bases not matched to a gene; V was cut back by 7 bases and J by 0 bases. Per the germline V gene, CDR1 is MNHEY and CDR2 is SMNVEV (reference sequence). There are 15 residues in the CDR3.

This clone is a singleton in its sample. This sequence joins TRBV6-5 and TRBJ2-3; D may be TRBD2 (7 bases). Germline lookup yields CDR1 MNHEY and CDR2 SVGAGI. There are 15 residues in the CDR3. V lost 8 bases to trimming and J lost 0 bases, with 15 bases between them. The CDR3 loop reads CASGRGGGSTDTQYF. The CDR3 DNA follows: TGTGCCAGCGGACGAGGGGGGGGGAGCACAGATACGCAGTATTTT.

This clone showed up just once. The DNA of the CDR3 is TGCAGCGTTGTTAGTACAGGTCCCTACGAGCAGTACTTC. Translation: CSVVSTGPYEQYF. The V call is TRBV29-1, the J call TRBJ2-7; D perhaps matches TRBD1 (5 bases). Germline CDR1 reads SQVTM; CDR2 reads ANQGSEA. The ends were cut back, 4 bases at V and 2 bases at J, with 12 bases in the middle. The CDR3 length is 13 residues.

The gene calls are TRBV18 and TRBJ2-5; D is unresolved. Germline V CDR1 and CDR2: KGHSH, LQKENI. V was trimmed by 0 bases and J by 7 bases, leaving 12 bases between them. The CDR3 has 14 residues. The CDR3 loop reads CASSPPEMIGTQYF. In nucleotides, the CDR3 is TGTGCCAGCTCACCACCCGAAATGATCGGGACCCAGTACTTC.

About this clone: This specimen includes other DNA sequences encoding the same CDR3. V usage is TRBV6-1 and J usage is TRBJ2-7, with D possibly being TRBD1 or TRBD2 (6 bases each). Germline-derived CDR1 and CDR2 are MNHNS and SASEGT. V lost 2 bases, J lost 1 base, and 9 bases lay in between. CDR3 length: 14 residues. As DNA, the CDR3 is TGTGCCAGCAGTGAAAGGGGGGATTCCTACGAGCAGTACTTC. This codes for CASSERGDSYEQYF.

The chain is built from TRBV18 and TRBJ1-5, with TRBD1 matching over 7 bases. V trimming: 3 bases; J trimming: 4 bases; junction bases outside the gene matches: 12. Germline CDR1 KGHSH, CDR2 LQKENI. The CDR3 sequence is 17 residues long. CDR3 DNA sequence: TGTGCCAGCTCACCGCTAGGACCCGGGACAGAAAATCAGCCCCAGCATTTT. Amino acid sequence: CASSPLGPGTENQPQHF.

This chain uses TRBV27 with TRBJ2-3; TRBD2 agrees at 8 bases. Germline V gives CDR1 MNHEY, CDR2 SMNVEV (reference sequence). The ends lost 3 bases at V and 6 bases at J; junction bases unmatched: 5. CDR3 length: 14 residues. The CDR3 spells CASSLRGAGDTQYF. In DNA, the CDR3 is TGTGCCAGCAGTTTGCGGGGGGCTGGGGATACGCAGTATTTT.

The CDR3 region has the DNA TGTGCCAGCAGCCAAAGGTTACCGGGCCAACCTAACTATGGCTACACCTTC. Translation: CASSQRLPGQPNYGYTF. V is TRBV14 and J is TRBJ1-2; D not certain. The CDR3 has 17 amino acids. V was cut by 2 bases and J by 0 bases, with 16 bases left in between. Looked up from germline, CDR1 is SGHDN and CDR2 is FVKESK.

The chain carries TRBV4-3 and TRBJ2-7; 11 bases fit TRBD2. The V gene's germline CDR1 is LGHNA and CDR2 YSLEER. V gave up 0 bases and J gave up 3 bases; unmatched junction bases: 10. The CDR3 extends over 18 amino acids. The CDR3 sequence is CASSQELPSGRFFYEQYF. In DNA, the CDR3 is TGCGCCAGCAGCCAAGAATTACCTAGCGGGAGGTTTTTCTACGAGCAGTACTTC.

The chain links TRBV6-5 to TRBJ1-2, with D possibly being TRBD1 (5 bases). CDR1 and CDR2 (germline): MNHEY, SVGAGI. Trimming removed 0 bases at V and 5 bases at J, with 13 bases between. The CDR3 is 15 residues long. The CDR3 DNA sequence: TGTGCCAGCAGTTACTCAGGGGAGGAAGGTTATGGCTACACCTTC. Translating it yields CASSYSGEEGYGYTF.

This clone was counted a few times. The chain has TRBV2 and TRBJ1-2; 10 nucleotides match TRBD1. With V trimmed by 3 bases and J by 6 bases, 7 bases remained unmatched. Germline V gene data show CDR1 as SNHLY and CDR2 as FYNNEI. CDR3 length: 15 amino acids. The CDR3 bases are TGTGCCAGCAGTGAGGCGCGACAGGGGGCCCATGGCTACACCTTC. Translated, it gives CASSEARQGAHGYTF. The full variable domain, its missing parts supplied by reference TRBV2 and TRBJ1-2, is EPEVTQTPSHQVTQMGQEVILRCVPISNHLYFYWYRQILGQKVEFLVSFYNNEISEKSEIFDDQFSVERPDGSNFTLKIRSTKLEDSAMYFCASSEARQGAHGYTFGSGTRLTVV.

V and J are TRBV6-6 and TRBJ2-3; D remains unclear. The germline CDR1 and CDR2 sequences are MNHNY and SVGAGI (reference sequence). The CDR3 is 11 amino acids. V lost 5 bases and J lost 6, with 6 bases in between. In nucleotides, the CDR3 is TGTGCCAGCAGTCAATCCGATACGCAGTATTTT. Translation: CASSQSDTQYF.

The chain couples TRBV13 to TRBJ2-5; the D is unclear. CDR1 and CDR2 from the germline V gene are PRHDT and FYEKMQ (reference sequence). The germline V and J ends were trimmed by 1 base and 2 bases, with 20 bases remaining between them. The CDR3 contains 18 residues. CDR3 in amino acids: CASSLEARPRTYQETQYF. As DNA, the CDR3 is TGTGCCAGCAGCTTAGAAGCGCGCCCCCGAACCTATCAAGAGACCCAGTACTTC.